These 30 T cell receptor beta chains were all obtained from the same sample, sequenced in a study of blood T cell repertoires in COVID-19. Sequencing was performed with immunoSEQ multiplex PCR; in TCRdb, only in-frame clones are kept and a portion is missing. Counted here are some 290,000 clones, around 81% occurring once; the ten biggest clones make up around 2.9%. Source material: peripheral blood. The source is a woman aged 60-70 years with active or convalescent COVID-19.

The rearrangement links TRBV27 to TRBJ1-2, with 7 bases aligning to TRBD1. The CDR3 spans 18 residues. With V trimmed by 3 bases and J by 1 base, 14 bases remained unmatched. Looked up from germline, CDR1 is MNHEY and CDR2 is SMNVEV (reference sequence). CDR3 sequence (DNA): TGTGCCAGCAGTTTGGAACAACCTGGGACAGTCGGTAACTATGGCTACACCTTC. Its translation: CASSLEQPGTVGNYGYTF.

This chain links TRBV3-1 (or the pseudogene TRBV3-2) with TRBJ2-7; D may be TRBD2 (6 bases). CDR1 and CDR2 from the germline V gene are LGHDT and YNNKEL (reference sequence). The CDR3 spans 14 residues. The germline V and J ends were trimmed by 1 base and 3 bases, with 10 bases remaining between them. In DNA, the CDR3 is TGTGCCAGCAGCCAAGTGGACGGGGGCTACGAGCAGTACTTC. Amino acids: CASSQVDGGYEQYF.

J is TRBJ2-1 and V is TRBV10-3; D is uncertain. The V end lost 4 bases, the J end lost 9 bases, and 10 bases lay between the germline ends. The CDR3 covers 12 residues. CDR1 ENHRY and CDR2 SYGVKD come from the germline V gene. This CDR3 reads CAISGRSSEQFF. Written as DNA, the CDR3 is TGTGCCATCAGTGGACGTAGCTCTGAGCAGTTCTTC.

This clone was counted only a few times. The rearrangement links TRBV2 to TRBJ2-7; 9 nucleotides line up with TRBD1. The germline V gene encodes CDR1 SNHLY and CDR2 FYNNEI. V trimming: 7 bases; J trimming: 1 base; junction bases outside the gene matches: 2. The length of the CDR3 is 13 residues. This CDR3 is CASTQGASYEQYF. The CDR3 DNA reads TGTGCCAGCACACAGGGGGCATCCTACGAGCAGTACTTC.

The chain uses TRBV12-5 and TRBJ1-1; D gene unclear. Germline V gene data show CDR1 as LGHNT and CDR2 as FRNRAP. Trimming pared 7 bases from V and 6 bases from J, leaving 18 bases between. The CDR3 totals 14 residues. DNA of the CDR3: TGTGCTAGTGTCCAGGCCCGTTCCTCCCCTGAAGCTTTCTTT. Protein: CASVQARSSPEAFF.

The V call is TRBV7-2, the J call TRBJ2-7; D is unresolved. V gave up 3 bases and J gave up 7 bases, with 4 bases separating them. This CDR3 is 10 amino acids long. Germline CDR1 reads SGHTA; CDR2 reads FQGNSA. The CDR3, as DNA: TGTGCCAGCAGCTTTTCGGAGCAGTACTTC. It specifies CASSFSEQYF.

The chain couples TRBV15 to TRBJ1-2; 11 nucleotides line up with TRBD1. Trimming took 1 base from V and 5 from J; bases not matched to a gene: 3. This CDR3 comprises 15 residues. Germline CDR1 reads LNHNV; CDR2 reads YYDKDF (reference sequence). For the CDR3, the DNA is TGTGCCACCAGCAGAGCCGGGACAGGGGGTTATGGCTACACCTTC. It specifies CATSRAGTGGYGYTF.

V is TRBV29-1 and J is TRBJ2-3; 9 nucleotides agree with TRBD1. The V gene's germline CDR1 is SQVTM and CDR2 ANQGSEA. The CDR3 runs to 15 residues. The V gene end was trimmed by 6 bases and the J gene end by 3 bases; junction bases not matched to a gene: 10. This CDR3 is CSVIPGGTGTDTQYF. CDR3 nucleotides: TGCAGCGTGATCCCTGGCGGGACAGGGACAGATACGCAGTATTTT.

The J gene is TRBJ2-5, the V gene TRBV10-1; no clear D. Looked up from germline, CDR1 is WNHNN and CDR2 is SYGVQD (reference sequence). Trimming stripped 10 bases from V and 3 bases from J, with 18 bases between. The CDR3 totals 14 residues. The CDR3 DNA reads TGCGCCAACCCCCCTTTGAGTCTGAAAGAGACCCAGTACTTC. Its translation is CANPPLSLKETQYF.

V and J are TRBV19 and TRBJ1-5; 10 bases are shared with TRBD1. In germline, CDR1 is LNHDA, CDR2 SQIVND (reference sequence). This CDR3 spans 17 amino acids. With V trimmed by 3 bases and J by 0 bases, 5 bases remained unmatched. CDR3 nucleotide sequence: TGTGCCAGTAGTATGAGGGACAGGGGATATAGCAATCAGCCCCAGCATTTT. Residues: CASSMRDRGYSNQPQHF. Drawing the rest from reference TRBV19 and TRBJ1-5, the complete variable domain is DGGITQSPKYLFRKEGQNVTLSCEQNLNHDAMYWYRQDPGQGLRLIYYSQIVNDFQKGDIAEGYSVSREKKESFPLTVTSAQKNPTAFYLCASSMRDRGYSNQPQHFGDGTRLSIL.

The gene calls are TRBV10-1 and TRBJ1-2; TRBD1 agrees at 11 bases. Trimming took 10 bases from V and 4 from J; bases not matched to a gene: 11. Looked up from germline, CDR1 is WNHNN and CDR2 is SYGVQD (reference sequence). The CDR3 has 15 residues. Here the CDR3 reads CANGQGAIVSYGYTF. CDR3 DNA: TGCGCCAATGGACAGGGGGCGATTGTTAGCTATGGCTACACCTTC.

This sequence joins TRBV7-8 and TRBJ2-3; no clear D. Trimming pared 5 bases from V and 6 bases from J, leaving 9 bases between. Germline values: CDR1 SGHVS, CDR2 FQNEAQ. This CDR3 is built from 12 residues. The CDR3 here is CASSPTTDTQYF. The CDR3 DNA is TGTGCCAGCAGCCCTACCACGGATACGCAGTATTTT.

To note about this clone: This specimen includes other DNA sequences encoding the same CDR3. This chain links TRBV19 with TRBJ2-7; TRBD2 agrees at 7 bases. V shed 1 base, J shed 4 bases, and the junction held 4 bases outside the gene matches. The CDR3 contains 14 residues. CDR1 LNHDA and CDR2 SQIVND come from the germline V gene (reference sequence). This CDR3 is CASSIAGGSYEQYF. The DNA for the CDR3 is TGTGCCAGTAGTATAGCGGGGGGTTCTTACGAGCAGTACTTC.

V and J are TRBV13 and TRBJ1-1; tentatively, D is TRBD1 (6 bases). Looked up from germline, CDR1 is PRHDT and CDR2 is FYEKMQ (reference sequence). V was pared by 5 bases and J by 7 bases, with 17 bases between. This CDR3 contains 14 residues. DNA for the CDR3: TGTGCCAGCAGCCCCACGACTGGGACAATTGAAGCTTTCTTT. It codes for CASSPTTGTIEAFF. Based on the CDR3 plus reference TRBV13 and TRBJ1-1, the full variable domain is AAGVIQSPRHLIKEKRETATLKCYPIPRHDTVYWYQQGPGQDPQFLISFYEKMQSDKGSIPDRFSAQQFSDYHSELNMSSLELGDSALYFCASSPTTGTIEAFFGQGTRLTVV.

The chain uses TRBV11-3 and TRBJ1-4; maybe TRBD1 (6 bases). The CDR3 has 14 amino acids. Per germline, CDR1 SGHNT and CDR2 YENEEA. Trimming left V 6 bases short and J 4 bases short, with 12 bases between. CDR3 coding DNA: TGTGCCAGCAGTTGGACAGAAGTTAATGAAAAACTGTTTTTT. Translated: CASSWTEVNEKLFF.

The chain uses TRBV10-3 and TRBJ1-2; 11 bases agree with TRBD1. The CDR3 runs 15 residues. The germline CDR1 and CDR2 sequences are ENHRY and SYGVKD. The ends lost 0 bases at V and 6 bases at J; junction bases unmatched: 3. CDR3 residues: CAISESDRGRDGYTF. The CDR3 DNA reads TGTGCCATCAGTGAGTCGGACAGGGGGCGGGATGGCTACACCTTC.

The chain combines TRBV9 with TRBJ2-1, with unresolved D. Trimming shortened V by 0 bases and J by 8 bases, and 6 bases separated the two germline ends. Germline loops: CDR1 SGDLS, CDR2 YYNGEE. The CDR3 spans 12 residues. Here the CDR3 reads CASSVDLYEQFF. The CDR3, as DNA: TGTGCCAGCAGCGTAGACTTGTATGAGCAGTTCTTC.

This chain's CDR3 is CAISDSDRGYGYTF. CDR3 in DNA: TGTGCCATCAGTGATTCGGACAGGGGCTATGGCTACACCTTC. The chain couples TRBV10-3 to TRBJ1-2; 9 bases map to TRBD1. V was pared by 3 bases and J by 4 bases, with 3 bases of the junction left unmatched. The CDR3 is made up of 14 amino acids. The V gene's germline CDR1 is ENHRY and CDR2 SYGVKD.

CDR3: CASSQDPGQGANEKLFF. CDR3 in DNA: TGCGCCAGCAGCCAAGATCCTGGACAGGGGGCTAATGAAAAACTGTTTTTT. The chain links TRBV4-3 to TRBJ1-4; 10 bases fit TRBD1. Trimming at V came to 0 bases and at J to 3 bases, leaving 4 bases not matched to a gene. The CDR3 length is 17 residues. Germline assignment: CDR1 LGHNA and CDR2 YSLEER.

This rearrangement joins TRBV4-1 to TRBJ2-3; D gene uncertain. From germline, CDR1 is MGHRA and CDR2 YSYEKL. The CDR3 is 14 amino acids. V shed 6 bases and J shed 2 bases, with 12 bases lying between them. CDR3 sequence (DNA): TGCGCCAGCAGTGAAAGCAGGTTCACAGATACGCAGTATTTT. Protein sequence: CASSESRFTDTQYF.

The genes are TRBV30 and TRBJ1-1; the D is unclear. CDR1 and CDR2 from the germline V gene are GTSNPN and SVGIG (reference sequence). The CDR3 runs 9 residues. V was clipped by 8 bases and J by 5 bases, with 6 bases between them. The CDR3, as DNA: TGTGCCGTCGGGACTGAAGCTTTCTTT. As protein: CAVGTEAFF.

V is TRBV5-1 and J is TRBJ2-3, with TRBD1 identical over 7 bases. This CDR3 spans 14 amino acids. V trimming: 0 bases; J trimming: 4 bases; junction bases outside the gene matches: 2. Looked up from germline, CDR1 is SGHRS and CDR2 is YFSETQ. The CDR3 spells CASSLAQGADTQYF. CDR3 bases: TGCGCCAGCAGCTTGGCCCAGGGGGCAGATACGCAGTATTTT. Filled out from reference TRBV5-1 and TRBJ2-3, the complete variable domain reads KAGVTQTPRYLIKTRGQQVTLSCSPISGHRSVSWYQQTPGQGLQFLFEYFSETQRNKGNFPGRFSGRQFSNSRSEMNVSTLELGDSALYLCASSLAQGADTQYFGPGTRLTVL.

The chain links TRBV19 to TRBJ2-3; maybe TRBD1 (5 bases). This CDR3 comprises 14 residues. Germline V lookup: CDR1 LNHDA, CDR2 SQIVND (reference sequence). Trimming cost V 4 bases and J 3 bases, with 11 bases left between them. CDR3 coding DNA: TGTGCCAGTAGTACGGCAGGGTGGACAGATACGCAGTATTTT. Amino acid sequence: CASSTAGWTDTQYF.

The chain joins TRBV18 to TRBJ1-1, with 8 bases matching TRBD1. Unmatched junction bases numbered 7, after V lost 4 bases and J lost 3 bases. There are 15 residues in the CDR3. Germline CDR1 and CDR2: KGHSH and LQKENI. CDR3: CASSRPDRADTEAFF. The CDR3 DNA follows: TGTGCCAGCTCACGCCCGGACAGGGCTGACACTGAAGCTTTCTTT.

The chain joins TRBV9 to TRBJ2-7; 8 bases are a match to TRBD2. Germline V lookup: CDR1 SGDLS, CDR2 YYNGEE. The CDR3 is made up of 17 amino acids. V lost 0 bases to trimming and J lost 5 bases; unmatched junction nucleotides: 13. CDR3 loop: CASSVEAGGGSGDEQYF. The CDR3 DNA follows: TGTGCCAGCAGCGTAGAGGCGGGGGGAGGATCCGGCGACGAGCAGTACTTC. The whole variable domain, filled in from reference TRBV9 and TRBJ2-7, reads DSGVTQTPKHLITATGQRVTLRCSPRSGDLSVYWYQQSLDQGLQFLIQYYNGEERAKGNILERFSAQQFPDLHSELNLSSLELGDSALYFCASSVEAGGGSGDEQYFGPGTRLTVT.

The CDR3 is CASSAMTGDNSPLHF. The CDR3 DNA reads TGCGCCAGCAGCGCCATGACAGGGGACAATTCACCCCTCCACTTT. This chain joins TRBV5-1 and TRBJ1-6, with 8 bases that match TRBD1. Per the germline V gene, CDR1 is SGHRS and CDR2 is YFSETQ. This CDR3 is built from 15 residues. The junction had 7 bases not matched to a gene; V was cut back by 4 bases and J by 7 bases.

This clone has more than one count but fewer than ten. The chain couples TRBV27 to TRBJ1-3; maybe TRBD1 (5 bases). V lost 3 bases to trimming and J lost 0 bases, with 9 bases between them. This CDR3 contains 15 residues. Germline V lookup: CDR1 MNHEY, CDR2 SMNVEV (reference sequence). The CDR3 loop reads CASSFQGVSGNTIYF. The CDR3 DNA reads TGTGCCAGCAGTTTCCAAGGGGTCTCTGGAAACACCATATATTTT.

This sequence joins TRBV7-9 and TRBJ1-1; 7 nucleotides agree with TRBD1. J was trimmed by 6 bases and V by 5 bases; bases with no gene match: 9. Germline assignment: CDR1 SEHNR and CDR2 FQNEAQ (reference sequence). This CDR3 region has 14 residues. CDR3 residues: CASSLRGMRSEAFF. CDR3 DNA sequence: TGTGCCAGCAGCCTCAGGGGGATGAGGTCTGAAGCTTTCTTT.

The CDR3 bases are TGCAGTGCTACTACGAACACTGAAGCTTTCTTT. Translated, it gives CSATTNTEAFF. V and J are TRBV20-1 and TRBJ1-1, with D hard to call. The CDR3 extends over 11 amino acids. V was clipped by 4 bases and J by 1 base, with 4 bases between them. From germline, CDR1 is DFQATT and CDR2 SNEGSKA (reference sequence).

The V call is TRBV27, the J call TRBJ1-1; D possibly corresponds to TRBD1 (5 bases). Germline CDR1 and CDR2: MNHEY and SMNVEV (reference sequence). V was cut by 7 bases and J by 7 bases, with 10 bases left in between. The length of the CDR3 is 11 residues. The CDR3 loop is CASTNGGEAFF. The CDR3 nucleotides are TGTGCCAGCACCAACGGGGGTGAAGCTTTCTTT.